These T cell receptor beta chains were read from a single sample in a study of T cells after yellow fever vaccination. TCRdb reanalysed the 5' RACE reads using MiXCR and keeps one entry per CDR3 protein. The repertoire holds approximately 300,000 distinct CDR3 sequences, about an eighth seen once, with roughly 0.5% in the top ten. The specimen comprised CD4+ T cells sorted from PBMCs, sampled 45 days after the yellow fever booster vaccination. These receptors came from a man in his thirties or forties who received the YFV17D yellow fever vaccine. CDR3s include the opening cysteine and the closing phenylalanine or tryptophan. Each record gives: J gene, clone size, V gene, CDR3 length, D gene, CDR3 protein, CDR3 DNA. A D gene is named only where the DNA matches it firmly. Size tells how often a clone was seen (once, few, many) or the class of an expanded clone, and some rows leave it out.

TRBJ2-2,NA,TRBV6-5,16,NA,CASSYSKGWGTGELFF,TGTGCCAGCAGTTACTCGAAAGGTTGGGGCACCGGGGAGCTGTTTTTT
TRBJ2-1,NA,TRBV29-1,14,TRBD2,CSVSRTRGSNEQFF,TGCAGCGTGAGCCGGACTAGAGGGAGCAATGAGCAGTTCTTC
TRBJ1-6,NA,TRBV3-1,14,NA,CASSLEGWRSPLHF,TGTGCCAGCAGCCTCGAAGGGTGGAGATCACCCCTCCACTTT
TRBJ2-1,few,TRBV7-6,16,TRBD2,CASSFLTSGSFGEQFF,TGTGCCAGCAGCTTTCTGACTAGCGGGAGTTTTGGTGAGCAGTTCTTC
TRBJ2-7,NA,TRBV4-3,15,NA,CASSQELAVSYEQYF,TGCGCCAGCAGCCAAGAGTTGGCCGTCTCCTACGAGCAGTACTTC
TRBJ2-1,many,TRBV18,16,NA,CASSPLGSVSGDEQFF,TGTGCCAGCTCACCCCTTGGGTCCGTGAGTGGGGATGAGCAGTTCTTC
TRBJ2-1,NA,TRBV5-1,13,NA,CASSSGLYNEQLF,TGCGCCAGCAGCTCGGGACTTTACAATGAGCAGCTCTTC
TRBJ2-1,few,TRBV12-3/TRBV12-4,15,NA,CASSRHYRSYNEQFF,TGTGCCAGCAGTAGGCACTACCGCTCCTACAATGAGCAGTTCTTC
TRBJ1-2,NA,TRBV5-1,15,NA,CASSLGQSGNYGYTF,TGCGCCAGCAGCTTGGGTCAGTCTGGTAACTATGGCTACACCTTC
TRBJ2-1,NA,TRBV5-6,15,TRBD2,CASSRGTSIYNEQFF,TGTGCCAGCAGCCGAGGGACTAGTATCTACAATGAGCAGTTCTTC
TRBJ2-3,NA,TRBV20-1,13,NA,CSAPQGTRGTQYF,TGCAGTGCTCCACAGGGAACGAGGGGTACGCAGTATTTT
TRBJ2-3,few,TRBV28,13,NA,CATLGHSLDTQYF,TGTGCCACCCTGGGACATTCGCTTGATACGCAGTATTTT
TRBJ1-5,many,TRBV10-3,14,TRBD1,CAISPGQADQPQHF,TGTGCCATCAGTCCGGGACAGGCCGATCAGCCCCAGCATTTT
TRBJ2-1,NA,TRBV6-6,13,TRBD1,CASRRDRVNEQFF,TGTGCCAGCAGGCGGGACAGGGTAAATGAGCAGTTCTTC
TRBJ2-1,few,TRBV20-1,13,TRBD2,CSAPLAGHNEQFF,TGCAGTGCACCCCTAGCGGGCCACAATGAGCAGTTCTTC
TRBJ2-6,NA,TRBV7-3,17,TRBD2,CASSAQPGGSGANVLTF,TGTGCCAGCAGCGCCCAGCCGGGGGGCTCTGGGGCCAACGTCCTGACTTTC
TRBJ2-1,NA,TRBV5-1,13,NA,CASTEGEFNEQFF,TGCGCCAGCACTGAGGGGGAGTTCAATGAGCAGTTCTTC
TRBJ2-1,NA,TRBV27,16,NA,CASSFRVFGDYNEQFF,TGTGCCAGCAGTTTTCGGGTTTTTGGCGATTACAATGAGCAGTTCTTC